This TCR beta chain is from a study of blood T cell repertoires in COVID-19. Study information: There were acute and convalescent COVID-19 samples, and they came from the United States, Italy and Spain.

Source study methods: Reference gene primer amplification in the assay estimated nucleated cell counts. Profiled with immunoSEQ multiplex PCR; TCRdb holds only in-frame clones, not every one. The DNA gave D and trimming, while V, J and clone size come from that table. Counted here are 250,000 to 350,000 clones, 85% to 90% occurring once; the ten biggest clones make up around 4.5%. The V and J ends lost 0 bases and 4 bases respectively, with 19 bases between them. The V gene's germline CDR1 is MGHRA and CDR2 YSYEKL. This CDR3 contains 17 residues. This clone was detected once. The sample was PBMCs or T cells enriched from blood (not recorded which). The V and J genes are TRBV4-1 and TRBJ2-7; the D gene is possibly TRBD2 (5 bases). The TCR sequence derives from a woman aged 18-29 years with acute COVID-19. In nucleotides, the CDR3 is TGCGCCAGCAGCCAAGAGGCGGGCCGGTTACTGGGGTACGAGCAGTACTTC. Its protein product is CASSQEAGRLLGYEQYF.